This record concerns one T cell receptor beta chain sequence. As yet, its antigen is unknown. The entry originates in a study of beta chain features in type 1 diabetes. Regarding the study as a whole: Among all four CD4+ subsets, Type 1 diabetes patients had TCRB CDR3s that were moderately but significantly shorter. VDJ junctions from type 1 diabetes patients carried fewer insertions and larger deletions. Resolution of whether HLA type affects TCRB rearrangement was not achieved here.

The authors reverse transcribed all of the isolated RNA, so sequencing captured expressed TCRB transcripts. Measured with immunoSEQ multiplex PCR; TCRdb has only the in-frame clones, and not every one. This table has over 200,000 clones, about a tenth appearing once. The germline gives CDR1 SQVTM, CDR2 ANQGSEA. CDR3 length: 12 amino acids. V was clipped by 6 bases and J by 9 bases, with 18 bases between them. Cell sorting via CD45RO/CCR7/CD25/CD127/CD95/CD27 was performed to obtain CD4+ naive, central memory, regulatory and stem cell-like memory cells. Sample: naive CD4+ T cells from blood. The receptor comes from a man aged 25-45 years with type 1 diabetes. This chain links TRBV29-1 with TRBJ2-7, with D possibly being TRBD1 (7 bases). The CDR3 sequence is CSVDSTQGGQYF. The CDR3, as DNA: TGCAGCGTGGACAGCACCCAGGGGGGGCAGTACTTC.